Each of the 18 T cell receptor beta chains below was sequenced from the same sample in a study of response to subunit inactivated influenza vaccine. Using its own MiXCR run on the RT-PCR reads, TCRdb lists one record per CDR3 protein. The repertoire has about 500,000 distinct CDR3 sequences, about 7.2% of them found once; the top ten carry around 13%. The sequencing here drew on PBMCs from blood, taken approximately 25 months after vaccination. The origin of the receptors is a man aged 50 to 69 who received an inactivated influenza vaccine.

This clonotype has at least ten counts. In DNA form, the CDR3 reads TGTGCCATCAGTGAGTCGGGGGCGACTAGCGGGGGTCGATACAATGAGCAGTTCTTC. This codes for CAISESGATSGGRYNEQFF. V gene TRBV10-3 combines with J gene TRBJ2-1; 12 bases align to TRBD2. Germline-derived CDR1 and CDR2 are ENHRY and SYGVKD. V was pared by 0 bases and J by 4 bases, with 10 bases of the junction left unmatched. CDR3 length: 19 amino acids.

Ten or more counts support this clonotype. V and J are TRBV6-2 or TRBV6-3 and TRBJ2-4; TRBD1 or TRBD2 may be the D gene (5 bases each). CDR1 MNHEY and CDR2 SVGEGT come from the germline V gene. Trimming removed 7 bases from V and 6 bases from J, with 13 bases in between. The CDR3 totals 13 residues. CDR3 DNA sequence: TGTGCCAGCACCGTGGGACGAGGAAACATTCAGTACTTC. Its protein product is CASTVGRGNIQYF.

This chain joins TRBV6-2 or TRBV6-3 and TRBJ2-5; 7 nucleotides match TRBD2. Germline loops: CDR1 MNHEY, CDR2 SVGEGT. The CDR3 is 16 amino acids. V dropped 2 bases and J dropped 5; count of bases not matched to a gene: 11. In DNA form, the CDR3 reads TGTGCCAGCAGTTACGGCGGGACTAATCTCCGGGAGACCCAGTACTTC. Translated: CASSYGGTNLRETQYF.

In this sample, this clonotype turned up a few times. J is TRBJ1-1 and V is TRBV18; D not certain. The CDR3 consists of 15 residues. The V end was cut by 4 bases, the J end by 1 base, with 13 bases between. Germline values: CDR1 KGHSH, CDR2 LQKENI. In DNA, the CDR3 is TGTGCCAGCTCACAACTGGTACCCAGGAACACTGAAGCTTTCTTT. This encodes CASSQLVPRNTEAFF.

A few counts support this clonotype. The chain links TRBV29-1 to TRBJ2-1; the D gene is possibly TRBD2 (6 bases). The CDR3 has 14 residues. Germline V gene data show CDR1 as SQVTM and CDR2 as ANQGSEA. V was trimmed by 0 bases and J by 0 bases, leaving 6 bases between them. CDR3 amino acids: CSVEDGSSYNEQFF. DNA of the CDR3: TGCAGCGTTGAAGACGGGAGCTCCTACAATGAGCAGTTCTTC.

The genes are TRBV20-1 and TRBJ2-3; 11 bases fit TRBD2. V lost 6 bases and J lost 5; bases outside the gene matches: 10. Per the germline V gene, CDR1 is DFQATT and CDR2 is SNEGSKA (reference sequence). The CDR3 loop spans 15 amino acids. CDR3 sequence (DNA): TGCAGTGCATCGCCACTAGCGGGAGTTGGAGATACGCAGTATTTT. Its protein product is CSASPLAGVGDTQYF.

This clonotype was recorded a few times. This chain links TRBV10-1 with TRBJ2-2, with 13 nucleotides matching TRBD2. The germline V gene has CDR1 WNHNN and CDR2 SYGVQD (reference sequence). The CDR3 loop spans 18 amino acids. V trimming: 7 bases; J trimming: 1 base; junction bases outside the gene matches: 9. The CDR3 is CASNRLAGGLLNTGELFF. The DNA of the CDR3 is TGCGCCAGCAATAGACTAGCGGGGGGTCTCCTGAACACCGGGGAGCTGTTTTTT.

The chain joins TRBV10-3 to TRBJ1-4; D unresolved. Per the germline V gene, CDR1 is ENHRY and CDR2 is SYGVKD. V lost 4 bases to trimming and J lost 7 bases, with 10 bases between them. The CDR3 has 13 amino acids. The CDR3 DNA is TGTGCCATCAGTGTAGGGTTAGGTGAAAAACTGTTTTTT. Its translation is CAISVGLGEKLFF.

This clonotype was observed a handful of times. The chain carries TRBV5-4 and TRBJ1-2; D might be TRBD1 (6 bases). CDR3 length: 14 amino acids. V was trimmed by 4 bases and J by 8 bases, leaving 18 bases between them. Per germline, CDR1 SGHNT and CDR2 YYREEE (reference sequence). The DNA of the CDR3 is TGTGCCAGCAGCCCAGGGGCGCAGAATGCAGGCTACACCTTC. Amino acid sequence: CASSPGAQNAGYTF. Full variable domain (rest looked up from reference TRBV5-4 and TRBJ1-2): ETGVTQSPTHLIKTRGQQVTLRCSSQSGHNTVSWYQQALGQGPQFIFQYYREEENGRGNFPPRFSGLQFPNYSSELNVNALELDDSALYLCASSPGAQNAGYTFGSGTRLTVV.

This clonotype was counted at least ten times. CDR3 DNA: TGTGCCAGCACCATGGGACTAGCGGCAGGCCTAGACAATGAGCAGTTCTTC. This gives the protein CASTMGLAAGLDNEQFF. The chain carries TRBV2 and TRBJ2-1, with TRBD2 matching over 11 bases. The CDR3 runs to 17 residues. Per germline, CDR1 SNHLY and CDR2 FYNNEI. Trimming cost V 7 bases and J 5 bases; bases outside gene matches: 13.

The table lists this clonotype with a few counts. The chain employs TRBV29-1 and TRBJ2-7, with no clear D. The CDR3 length is 13 residues. The germline V gene encodes CDR1 SQVTM and CDR2 ANQGSEA. The V and J ends lost 0 bases and 0 bases respectively, with 6 bases between them. CDR3 protein: CSVEEGNSYEQYF. The CDR3 DNA reads as TGCAGCGTTGAAGAGGGGAACTCCTACGAGCAGTACTTC.

V is TRBV7-2 and J is TRBJ2-5; TRBD1 is a possible D gene (5 bases). Germline V gives CDR1 SGHTA, CDR2 FQGNSA. The CDR3 has 14 amino acids. Trimming cost V 0 bases and J 5 bases, with 10 bases left between them. The CDR3 here is CASSLARVQETQYF. In DNA, the CDR3 is TGTGCCAGCAGCTTAGCCAGGGTCCAGGAGACCCAGTACTTC.

This clonotype was counted a few times. The rearrangement joins TRBV2 to TRBJ1-2; D remains ambiguous. The CDR3 consists of 13 residues. Germline-derived CDR1 and CDR2 are SNHLY and FYNNEI. V was shortened by 1 base and J by 4 bases, with 7 bases between the two germline ends. In nucleotides, the CDR3 is TGTGCCAGCAGTGAAGGAGGTGCCTATGGCTACACCTTC. It codes for CASSEGGAYGYTF.

This clonotype has a handful of counts. V gene TRBV7-2 combines with J gene TRBJ2-7; 7 bases line up with TRBD2. Per germline, CDR1 SGHTA and CDR2 FQGNSA. The length of the CDR3 is 16 residues. The V segment lost 5 bases and the J segment 2 bases; nucleotides outside the gene matches: 12. The CDR3 nucleotides are TGTGCCAGCAGCGTAGGAAGACTAGCTGATACCTACGAGCAGTACTTC. Its translation: CASSVGRLADTYEQYF.

This clonotype has at least ten counts. The rearrangement links TRBV7-9 to TRBJ1-5; D is unclear. The V end lost 6 bases, the J end lost 4 bases, and 10 bases lay between the germline ends. This CDR3 has 13 amino acids. Germline V gives CDR1 SEHNR, CDR2 FQNEAQ (reference sequence). DNA for the CDR3: TGTGCCAGCAGTTGGGGAGCGAATCAGCCCCAGCATTTT. Residues: CASSWGANQPQHF.

The genes are TRBV4-1 and TRBJ2-5, with D perhaps matching TRBD1 (5 bases). The germline V gene has CDR1 MGHRA and CDR2 YSYEKL. V shed 5 bases and J shed 5 bases, with 12 bases lying between them. There are 13 residues in the CDR3. CDR3 nucleotides: TGCGCCAGCAGCACCCCAGCAGGGGAGACCCAGTACTTC. Translating gives CASSTPAGETQYF.

This clonotype turned up a few times. The V call is TRBV7-9, the J call TRBJ2-3; D is uncertain. Trimming removed 1 base from V and 4 bases from J, with 15 bases in between. This CDR3 is built from 16 residues. Germline CDR1 reads SEHNR; CDR2 reads FQNEAQ (reference sequence). The CDR3: CASSLVISRYADTQYF. CDR3 nucleotides: TGTGCCAGCAGCTTAGTGATTAGTCGGTATGCAGATACGCAGTATTTT.

This chain links TRBV5-1 with TRBJ1-4; D not resolved. Germline values: CDR1 SGHRS, CDR2 YFSETQ. This CDR3 region has 15 residues. Trimming took 0 bases from V and 5 from J, leaving 11 bases between them. As DNA, the CDR3 is TGCGCCAGCAGCTTGGCAGGCCCAAGGAATGAAAAACTGTTTTTT. Translated: CASSLAGPRNEKLFF.